These 21 T cell receptor beta chains were all obtained from the same sample, sequenced in a study of control samples from healthy donors and cancer patients. TCRdb keeps only in-frame clones here, not all; method: immunoSEQ multiplex PCR. This table has roughly 120,000 clones, just over 90% appearing once. Sequenced material: PBMCs. The source is a middle-aged man with head and neck cancer.

The V call is TRBV30, the J call TRBJ2-1; 8 nucleotides align to TRBD2. The CDR3 contains 16 residues. Looked up from germline, CDR1 is GTSNPN and CDR2 is SVGIG (reference sequence). Germline trimming cut 3 bases from V and 0 bases from J; bases unmatched to any gene: 7. The CDR3 region has the DNA TGTGCCTGGAGGGGCGGGGGGCCGAGCTCCTACAATGAGCAGTTCTTC. Its translation is CAWRGGGPSSYNEQFF.

The rearrangement links TRBV18 to TRBJ2-7, with a tentative D call TRBD1 (5 bases). Trimming removed 3 bases at V and 0 bases at J, with 9 bases between. The germline gives CDR1 KGHSH, CDR2 LQKENI. The CDR3 contains 14 residues. The CDR3 reads CASSPQTDSYEQYF. In DNA, the CDR3 is TGTGCCAGCTCACCGCAGACAGACTCCTACGAGCAGTACTTC. The complete variable domain, with remaining parts taken from reference TRBV18 and TRBJ2-7, reads NAGVMQNPRHLVRRRGQEARLRCSPMKGHSHVYWYRQLPEEGLKFMVYLQKENIIDESGMPKERFSAEFPKEGPSILRIQQVVRGDSAAYFCASSPQTDSYEQYFGPGTRLTVT.

This chain uses TRBV29-1 with TRBJ1-4; D might be TRBD1 (5 bases). V shed 3 bases and J shed 8 bases, with 13 bases lying between them. This CDR3 is 13 amino acids long. Germline V gene sequence: CDR1 SQVTM, CDR2 ANQGSEA. For the CDR3, the DNA is TGCAGCGTTGAGGTCCAGGGTTGGGAAAAACTGTTTTTT. Translation gives CSVEVQGWEKLFF.

The chain joins TRBV19 to TRBJ1-6; D ambiguous. Germline CDR1 is LNHDA and CDR2 is SQIVND (reference sequence). V was pared by 4 bases and J by 5 bases, with 15 bases between. CDR3 length equals 16 residues. CDR3 in DNA: TGTGCCAGTAGTAGAGATGGGCAGAGAAATAATTCACCCCTCCACTTT. Its translation is CASSRDGQRNNSPLHF.

The chain is built from TRBV4-2 and TRBJ2-5, with a weak D call TRBD2 (6 bases). Trimming removed 0 bases at V and 4 bases at J, with 15 bases between. CDR3 length: 16 amino acids. Germline-derived CDR1 and CDR2 are LGHNA and YNFKEQ. CDR3 residues: CASSQDSAGRLETQYF. The CDR3 DNA sequence: TGTGCCAGCAGCCAAGATTCGGCGGGGCGATTAGAGACCCAGTACTTC.

The V and J genes are TRBV20-1 and TRBJ1-2; 10 bases line up with TRBD1. The junction had 3 bases not matched to a gene; V was cut back by 6 bases and J by 8 bases. The germline V gene encodes CDR1 DFQATT and CDR2 SNEGSKA (reference sequence). The CDR3 spans 11 residues. The CDR3 loop is CSAGDRGGYTF. The CDR3 DNA reads as TGCAGTGCAGGGGACAGGGGCGGCTACACCTTC.

This clone was counted once. The chain combines TRBV6-5 with TRBJ1-6; D gene unclear. The CDR3 is made up of 14 amino acids. Germline assignment: CDR1 MNHEY and CDR2 SVGAGI. V dropped 0 bases and J dropped 6 bases, with 6 bases sitting between them. CDR3 in DNA: TGTGCCAGCAGTTACTCAGGCGTTAATTCACCCCTCCACTTT. Protein sequence: CASSYSGVNSPLHF.

This chain connects TRBV7-9 to TRBJ1-1; D unclear. The CDR3 runs to 13 residues. The V gene lost 4 bases and the J gene lost 0 bases, with 6 bases spanning the gap. The V gene's germline CDR1 is SEHNR and CDR2 FQNEAQ (reference sequence). CDR3 loop: CASSYRLNTEAFF. The CDR3 nucleotides are TGTGCCAGCAGCTACCGCTTGAACACTGAAGCTTTCTTT.

This clone was observed a handful of times. The chain carries TRBV7-9 and TRBJ2-1; D may be TRBD1 or TRBD2 (5 bases each). The V gene lost 5 bases and the J gene lost 9 bases, with 20 bases spanning the gap. CDR1 is SEHNR and CDR2 is FQNEAQ in the germline V gene (reference sequence). This CDR3 region has 15 residues. CDR3 bases: TGTGCCAGCAGCATGGACGGGACGAAATCGCTTGAGCAGTTCTTC. It is translated as CASSMDGTKSLEQFF.

This chain joins TRBV6-6 and TRBJ2-7, with a weak D call TRBD2 (6 bases). This CDR3 has 15 amino acids. Germline lookup yields CDR1 MNHNY and CDR2 SVGAGI (reference sequence). Trimming left V 2 bases short and J 2 bases short, with 13 bases between. Written as DNA, the CDR3 is TGTGCCAGCAGTTACGATTCGGCGGGGCCCTACGAGCAGTACTTC. Translation gives CASSYDSAGPYEQYF.

This rearrangement joins TRBV5-1 to TRBJ1-1, with D maybe TRBD1 (6 bases). Germline V gene data show CDR1 as SGHRS and CDR2 as YFSETQ. Trimming took off 4 bases at V and 3 bases at J, with 19 bases between the two ends. The CDR3 covers 16 residues. The CDR3 region is CASSPNRVASDTEAFF. CDR3 nucleotide sequence: TGCGCCAGCAGCCCAAACAGGGTGGCGAGCGACACTGAAGCTTTCTTT.

This clone appeared a single time. The chain uses TRBV23-1 and TRBJ2-7; D is possibly TRBD1 (6 bases). TRBV23-1 is an open reading frame, and its role is uncertain. The CDR3 contains 13 residues. V was cut by 5 bases and J by 5 bases, with 13 bases left in between. The CDR3 nucleotides read TGCGCCAGCAGTTCACAGGGAACGGACGAGCAGTACTTC. This codes for CASSSQGTDEQYF.

V is TRBV12-3 or TRBV12-4 and J is TRBJ1-2; D possibly corresponds to TRBD1 (6 bases). V shed 7 bases and J shed 5 bases, with 14 bases lying between them. The CDR3 covers 13 residues. CDR3 nucleotides: TGTGCCAGCACCGGAATCGGACAGTATGGCTACACCTTC. Translation gives CASTGIGQYGYTF.

The CDR3 loop is CASSLGTGDDTQYF. The CDR3 region has the DNA TGTGCCAGCAGCTTGGGGACAGGGGACGATACGCAGTATTTT. The chain joins TRBV5-6 to TRBJ2-3, with 9 bases that match TRBD1. From germline, CDR1 is SGHDT and CDR2 YYEEEE. V lost 0 bases and J lost 6; bases outside the gene matches: 2. There are 14 residues in the CDR3. Using reference TRBV5-6 and TRBJ2-3 for the parts outside the CDR3, the full variable domain is DAGVTQSPTHLIKTRGQQVTLRCSPKSGHDTVSWYQQALGQGPQFIFQYYEEEERQRGNFPDRFSGHQFPNYSSELNVNALLLGDSALYLCASSLGTGDDTQYFGPGTRLTVL.

The V and J genes are TRBV5-1 and TRBJ2-7, with 8 nucleotides matching TRBD1. CDR1 SGHRS and CDR2 YFSETQ come from the germline V gene. The CDR3 is made up of 14 amino acids. The V gene end was trimmed by 4 bases and the J gene end by 7 bases; junction bases not matched to a gene: 10. The CDR3 DNA reads as TGCGCCAGCAGCCCCTCTGCAGGGACAGGAGAGCAGTACTTC. It is translated as CASSPSAGTGEQYF.

The chain carries TRBV4-1 and TRBJ1-3, with D hard to call. V lost 8 bases and J lost 4, with 18 bases in between. This CDR3 is built from 15 residues. Germline V gene sequence: CDR1 MGHRA, CDR2 YSYEKL. The DNA of the CDR3 is TGCGCCAGCCGGTCCGGCTGGGAAGAAGGAAACACCATATATTTT. Translating gives CASRSGWEEGNTIYF.

This chain connects TRBV6-5 to TRBJ2-7; D is ambiguous. CDR1 MNHEY and CDR2 SVGAGI come from the germline V gene. The length of the CDR3 is 15 residues. V lost 9 bases to trimming and J lost 0 bases, with 18 bases between them. This CDR3 is CASSPPQRSSYEQYF. The CDR3 bases are TGTGCCAGTTCCCCCCCACAGCGATCCTCCTACGAGCAGTACTTC.

J is TRBJ1-5 and V is TRBV6-2 or TRBV6-3, with D possibly TRBD1 on 5 matching bases. The CDR3 loop spans 14 amino acids. From germline, CDR1 is MNHEY and CDR2 SVGEGT. Trimming removed 4 bases at V and 2 bases at J, with 9 bases between. CDR3 in amino acids: CASSWGRGNQPQHF. The CDR3 DNA is TGTGCCAGCAGTTGGGGCAGGGGCAATCAGCCCCAGCATTTT.

This chain uses TRBV6-5 with TRBJ2-7; maybe TRBD2 (6 bases). Germline loops: CDR1 MNHEY, CDR2 SVGAGI. V lost 7 bases, J lost 4 bases, and 20 bases lay in between. This CDR3 region has 15 residues. In nucleotides, the CDR3 is TGTGCCAGCACCTTAGGACGGGGAGGTCCATACGAGCAGTACTTC. It translates to CASTLGRGGPYEQYF.

This rearrangement joins TRBV2 to TRBJ1-2; the D gene is possibly TRBD1 (5 bases). The germline V gene has CDR1 SNHLY and CDR2 FYNNEI. The ends were cut back, 2 bases at V and 4 bases at J, with 14 bases in the middle. The CDR3 contains 15 residues. The CDR3 coding sequence is TGTGCCAGCAGTGAACAGGGCAGCCCTACCTATGGCTACACCTTC. This translates into CASSEQGSPTYGYTF.

The chain carries TRBV6-1 and TRBJ2-2; D is uncertain. Germline V gene sequence: CDR1 MNHNS, CDR2 SASEGT. The CDR3 runs to 14 residues. V was trimmed by 5 bases and J by 6 bases, leaving 13 bases between them. The CDR3 DNA reads TGTGCCAGCAGTTGGGAAGGAGACTCCGGGGAGCTGTTTTTT. Translation: CASSWEGDSGELFF.